The 18 T cell receptor beta chains below come from one sample, sequenced in a study of shared clonotypes between healthy human individuals. Profiled with immunoSEQ multiplex PCR; TCRdb holds only in-frame clones, not every one. The sample carries 600,000 to 750,000 clones, 90% recorded once. The sample consisted of memory CD8+ T cells from PBMCs. Subset of the sample: CD45RO+ cells pooled with CCR7-negative TemRA cells. All receptors come from a man between 18 and 29 years old in good health. Some clones in this sample may be carry-over from other donors' samples.

The table lists this clone with a few counts. CDR3 bases: TGTGCCAGCAGCTTAGAGGCGGGGCCCACCGGGGAGCTGTTTTTT. Protein product: CASSLEAGPTGELFF. The chain combines TRBV7-9 with TRBJ2-2; tentatively, D is TRBD2 (6 bases). Trimming pared 1 base from V and 4 bases from J, leaving 10 bases between. The CDR3 runs to 15 residues. CDR1 is SEHNR, CDR2 FQNEAQ, per germline (reference sequence).

This clone was counted between two and nine times. V is TRBV7-3 and J is TRBJ2-2; D unresolved. V dropped 1 base and J dropped 7 bases, with 4 bases sitting between them. CDR3 length equals 12 residues. The V gene's germline CDR1 is SGHTA and CDR2 FQGTGA. CDR3 protein: CASSLIGGELFF. CDR3 coding DNA: TGTGCCAGCAGCTTAATTGGCGGGGAGCTGTTTTTT.

V is TRBV19 and J is TRBJ2-2; D tentatively fits TRBD1 or TRBD2 (5 bases each). The CDR3 sequence is 16 residues long. Looked up from germline, CDR1 is LNHDA and CDR2 is SQIVND (reference sequence). V gave up 8 bases and J gave up 0 bases, with 16 bases separating them. The CDR3 DNA sequence: TGTGCCAGTGGTACTGAGGGACGGTCGAACACCGGGGAGCTGTTTTTT. Encoded protein: CASGTEGRSNTGELFF.

The chain combines TRBV18 with TRBJ2-5; no firm D call. V dropped 0 bases and J dropped 5 bases, with 13 bases sitting between them. CDR3 length: 15 amino acids. The germline V gene encodes CDR1 KGHSH and CDR2 LQKENI. The CDR3 DNA reads TGTGCCAGCTCACCACCTGGAAGGGTGTGGGAGACCCAGTACTTC. This encodes CASSPPGRVWETQYF.

This sequence joins TRBV30 and TRBJ2-5, with TRBD1 matching over 8 bases. The end of the DNA aligns better with TRBJ2-7, so the J call may be wrong. Germline V CDR1 and CDR2: GTSNPN, SVGIG (reference sequence). This CDR3 contains 14 residues. The CDR3 here is CASTWTGMSYEQYF. The DNA for the CDR3 is TGTGCCTCCACCTGGACAGGGATGTCCTACGAGCAGTACTTC.

The J gene is TRBJ1-3, the V gene TRBV7-9; D gene uncertain. The CDR3 is 16 residues long. Per the germline V gene, CDR1 is SEHNR and CDR2 is FQNEAQ (reference sequence). Trimming left V 1 base short and J 2 bases short, with 12 bases between. The CDR3 DNA follows: TGTGCCAGCAGCTTAGGTTGGGGTCCCCCTGGAAACACCATATATTTT. It encodes CASSLGWGPPGNTIYF.

V and J are TRBV28 and TRBJ1-2; TRBD1 matches at 8 bases. Germline loops: CDR1 MDHEN, CDR2 SYDVKM. Trimming removed 5 bases from V and 5 bases from J; junction bases left unmatched: 7. The CDR3 has 14 residues. The CDR3 loop is CASSPGTGRYGYTF. DNA of the CDR3: TGTGCCAGCAGTCCCGGGACAGGCCGATATGGCTACACCTTC.

This clone turned up a few times. The chain combines TRBV6-6 with TRBJ2-2; 9 bases are shared with TRBD1. The J segment lost 7 bases and the V segment lost 8 bases, leaving 5 bases of the junction unmatched. The CDR3 covers 13 residues. Germline CDR1 is MNHNY and CDR2 is SVGAGI (reference sequence). CDR3 loop: CASRDREVGELFF. In DNA, the CDR3 is TGTGCCAGCCGGGACAGGGAAGTCGGGGAGCTGTTTTTT.

V is TRBV27 and J is TRBJ2-7; 10 bases match TRBD2. Trimming removed 5 bases from V and 5 bases from J; junction bases left unmatched: 12. Looked up from germline, CDR1 is MNHEY and CDR2 is SMNVEV (reference sequence). This CDR3 has 16 amino acids. Written as DNA, the CDR3 is TGTGCCAGCAGTCCCCTCTTAAGCGGGAGGGTAAACGAGCAGTACTTC. Residues: CASSPLLSGRVNEQYF.

The chain is built from TRBV7-2 and TRBJ2-4; D gene ambiguous. The CDR3 runs 14 residues. V was pared by 5 bases and J by 0 bases, with 8 bases between. The germline V gene encodes CDR1 SGHTA and CDR2 FQGNSA. Here the CDR3 reads CASSVRGAKNIQYF. For the CDR3, the DNA is TGTGCCAGCAGCGTCAGAGGAGCCAAAAACATTCAGTACTTC.

This clone was recorded many times. The CDR3 reads CASSPQSLGEQYF. In nucleotides, the CDR3 is TGTGCCAGTAGTCCCCAGAGTCTTGGCGAGCAGTACTTC. V is TRBV19 and J is TRBJ2-7; D is undetermined. The CDR3 is made up of 13 amino acids. The V gene's germline CDR1 is LNHDA and CDR2 SQIVND (reference sequence). The V gene lost 5 bases and the J gene lost 6 bases, with 14 bases spanning the gap.

V is TRBV19 and J is TRBJ2-1, with 8 bases aligning to TRBD1. From germline, CDR1 is LNHDA and CDR2 SQIVND (reference sequence). The J segment lost 2 bases and the V segment lost 7 bases, leaving 1 base of the junction unmatched. This CDR3 comprises 13 residues. The CDR3 loop is CASTGGPYNEQFF. The CDR3 DNA sequence: TGTGCCAGTACAGGGGGCCCCTACAATGAGCAGTTCTTC.

The chain couples TRBV6-5 to TRBJ2-4; the match to TRBD2 covers 9 bases. CDR1 MNHEY and CDR2 SVGAGI come from the germline V gene. V was clipped by 6 bases and J by 0 bases; unmatched bases: 3. The CDR3 sequence is 15 residues long. The CDR3 is CASSQGLAAKNIQYF. Here the CDR3 DNA reads TGTGCCAGCAGCCAGGGACTAGCAGCCAAAAACATTCAGTACTTC.

The CDR3 spells CASSQFSAGQETQYF. The CDR3 coding sequence is TGTGCCAGCAGCCAATTTTCAGCGGGCCAAGAGACCCAGTACTTC. The chain employs TRBV14 and TRBJ2-5; a weak D match, TRBD2 (6 bases). CDR3 length equals 15 residues. Germline values: CDR1 SGHDN, CDR2 FVKESK. V was shortened by 2 bases and J by 1 base, with 11 bases between the two germline ends.

This chain connects TRBV5-8 to TRBJ2-3, with D tentatively TRBD2 (6 bases). The V gene lost 0 bases and the J gene lost 0 bases, with 8 bases spanning the gap. The CDR3 spans 15 residues. The germline V gene has CDR1 SGHTS and CDR2 YDEGEE. The CDR3 reads CASSLGGTSTDTQYF. The DNA for the CDR3 is TGTGCCAGCAGCTTGGGCGGGACTAGCACAGATACGCAGTATTTT.

A few counts support this clone. The chain employs TRBV10-2 and TRBJ1-1; no reliable D call. V was shortened by 10 bases and J by 4 bases, with 16 bases between the two germline ends. The CDR3 consists of 13 residues. CDR1 and CDR2 from the germline V gene are WSHSY and SAAADI. CDR3 nucleotides: TGCGCCACTGAAGGAGTAGGAAGCACTGAAGCTTTCTTT. Protein product: CATEGVGSTEAFF.

The chain joins TRBV19 to TRBJ1-2, with no clear D. Germline V gene lookup returns CDR1 LNHDA and CDR2 SQIVND (reference sequence). Trimming pared 1 base from V and 8 bases from J, leaving 11 bases between. The length of the CDR3 is 13 residues. In nucleotides, the CDR3 is TGTGCCAGTAGTATAGGCGCACTAGGAGGCTACACCTTC. This translates into CASSIGALGGYTF.

As for this clone: At one of its ends the junction is not consistent with the germline gene, which may arise from a read error. CDR3: CASSLGRTALYEQYF. The CDR3 region has the DNA TGTGCCAGCAGCTTAGGCCGGACAGCTCTCTACGAACAGTACTTC. The chain is built from TRBV13 and TRBJ2-7, with a weak D call TRBD1 (6 bases). This CDR3 has 15 residues. The germline V gene has CDR1 PRHDT and CDR2 FYEKMQ (reference sequence).